The table lists the clone carrying this T cell receptor (beta chain) with a few counts. Its antigen remains unidentified. The junction and the germline gene differ at one end; a read error may be behind it. In TCRdb, the reads were re-called with MiXCR into one record per CDR3 protein. The sample consists of approximately 590,000 distinct CDR3 sequences, approximately 40% of them appearing once. This sample stems from a study of T cell repertoires in cytomegalovirus infection. About the study: Shared public TCR beta signatures pointed to both CMV infection and a matching HLA type. Study-level points and caveats: HLA-C-restricted CMV clonotypes gave the most frequent clonotype in two of eight donors.

The material sequenced was cultured PBMCs, taken from culture after CMV antigen stimulation. This TCR derives from a human donor in good health (CMV status not recorded). Some clones in this sample may be carry-over from other donors' samples.

This CDR3 reads CAIGTSLGVELFF. CDR3 nucleotide sequence: TGTGCCATCGGGACTAGTCTGGGCGTTGAGCTGTTCTTC. The chain recombines TRBV10-3 with TRBJ2-1; TRBD2 aligns across 8 bases. Germline V gives CDR1 ENHRY, CDR2 SYGVKD. The CDR3 is 13 amino acids.